Each of the 15 T cell receptor beta chains below was sequenced from the same sample in a study of blood T cell repertoires in COVID-19. Only in-frame clones appear in the TCRdb table, and some are missing; sequencing was by immunoSEQ multiplex PCR. The sample lists about 140,000 clones, approximately 89% seen once, with around 1.6% in the top ten. The sample taken for sequencing was peripheral blood. All receptors derive from a human donor in a cohort sampled during active COVID-19.

This sequence joins TRBV4-3 and TRBJ2-5, with D maybe TRBD1 (5 bases). The CDR3 is 15 residues long. Per germline, CDR1 LGHNA and CDR2 YSLEER. Trimming removed 0 bases at V and 10 bases at J, with 18 bases between. The CDR3 sequence: CASSQDTAGSRSQYF. The CDR3 bases are TGCGCCAGCAGCCAAGATACAGCAGGGTCAAGGAGCCAGTACTTC.

The CDR3 loop reads CASSVEVVNEQFF. The CDR3, as DNA: TGCGCCAGCAGCGTAGAAGTGGTGAATGAGCAGTTCTTC. V usage is TRBV5-1 and J usage is TRBJ2-1; no clear D gene. The germline V gene has CDR1 SGHRS and CDR2 YFSETQ. Trimming cost V 4 bases and J 7 bases, with 12 bases left between them. CDR3 size: 13 residues.

V usage is TRBV6-1 and J usage is TRBJ2-7, with 10 bases matching TRBD1. V gave up 3 bases and J gave up 5 bases; unmatched junction bases: 7. CDR1 MNHNS and CDR2 SASEGT come from the germline V gene. The CDR3 totals 15 residues. The CDR3 sequence is CASSEAGQGLDEQYF. CDR3 nucleotides: TGTGCCAGCAGTGAGGCGGGACAGGGGTTGGACGAGCAGTACTTC.

The chain joins TRBV2 to TRBJ2-3; 15 nucleotides match TRBD2. This CDR3 spans 16 amino acids. Germline values: CDR1 SNHLY, CDR2 FYNNEI. V lost 6 bases and J lost 7; bases outside the gene matches: 8. The CDR3 is CASRQAGLAGGNTQYF. CDR3 DNA: TGTGCCAGCAGGCAAGCTGGACTAGCGGGGGGGAATACGCAGTATTTT.

Remarks on this clone: Just one base apart from a much larger clone, this may be a read error. V and J are TRBV9 and TRBJ1-1, with D perhaps TRBD1 (6 bases). Germline lookup yields CDR1 SGDLS and CDR2 YYNGEE. This CDR3 is 13 amino acids long. The V end was cut by 3 bases, the J end by 1 base, with 7 bases between. CDR3 region: CASSGGQNTEAFF. The CDR3 DNA follows: TGTGCCAGCAGCGGGGGACAGAACACTGAAGCTTTCTTT.

The chain employs TRBV18 and TRBJ1-4; perhaps TRBD1 as D (5 bases). V lost 3 bases and J lost 3, with 11 bases in between. Germline V gene lookup returns CDR1 KGHSH and CDR2 LQKENI. The CDR3 extends over 15 amino acids. This chain's CDR3 is CASSPFMTANEKLFF. In DNA, the CDR3 is TGTGCCAGCTCACCTTTTATGACAGCTAATGAAAAACTGTTTTTT.

This sequence joins TRBV19 and TRBJ2-2; perhaps TRBD1 as D (5 bases). CDR1 and CDR2 (germline): LNHDA, SQIVND (reference sequence). V was trimmed by 5 bases and J by 1 base, leaving 8 bases between them. This CDR3 comprises 14 residues. The CDR3 is CASSPGQNTGELFF. The CDR3 DNA sequence: TGTGCCAGTAGTCCCGGACAGAACACCGGGGAGCTGTTTTTT.

V and J are TRBV6-2 or TRBV6-3 and TRBJ1-2, with 9 bases matching TRBD1. V was clipped by 5 bases and J by 4 bases; unmatched bases: 8. Germline CDR1 is MNHEY and CDR2 is SVGEGT. CDR3 length equals 15 residues. The CDR3 nucleotides read TGTGCCAGCAGTCGGACAGGGGTTCGGGGCTATGGCTACACCTTC. It encodes CASSRTGVRGYGYTF.

J is TRBJ1-1 and V is TRBV28; TRBD1 is a possible D gene (5 bases). CDR3 size: 14 residues. The germline V gene has CDR1 MDHEN and CDR2 SYDVKM. The V and J ends lost 7 bases and 5 bases respectively, with 17 bases between them. The CDR3 loop is CASTFWGRGTEAFF. The CDR3 DNA is TGTGCCAGCACCTTCTGGGGGAGGGGTACTGAAGCTTTCTTT.

This chain links TRBV6-5 with TRBJ2-3; 10 bases are shared with TRBD2. This CDR3 region has 12 residues. The germline V gene encodes CDR1 MNHEY and CDR2 SVGAGI. Unmatched junction bases numbered 11, after V lost 8 bases and J lost 15 bases. As DNA, the CDR3 is TGTGCCAGCTCCGCCGGGGGGACTAGCGCATATTTT. This sequence encodes CASSAGGTSAYF.

The V and J genes are TRBV6-5 and TRBJ2-2, with D possibly being TRBD1 (6 bases). This CDR3 has 14 residues. Germline V lookup: CDR1 MNHEY, CDR2 SVGAGI. V was pared by 4 bases and J by 4 bases, with 10 bases between. The CDR3 here is CASSWTVLTGELFF. CDR3 DNA sequence: TGTGCCAGCAGTTGGACAGTCCTCACCGGGGAGCTGTTTTTT.

V is TRBV3-1 (or the pseudogene TRBV3-2) and J is TRBJ2-1, with D possibly matching TRBD2 (6 bases). V lost 0 bases to trimming and J lost 9 bases, with 18 bases between them. There are 16 residues in the CDR3. Germline lookup yields CDR1 LGHDT and CDR2 YNNKEL (reference sequence). For the CDR3, the DNA is TGTGCCAGCAGCCAAGAGCGGGAACGGTATGACAGTGAGCAGTTCTTC. This gives the protein CASSQERERYDSEQFF.

The gene calls are TRBV11-2 and TRBJ1-3; D gene ambiguous. V lost 1 base and J 4 bases, leaving 8 bases between the germline ends. There are 14 residues in the CDR3. Germline CDR1 reads SGHAT; CDR2 reads FQNNGV. CDR3 sequence reads: CASSLVAGGNTIYF. The CDR3 DNA reads TGTGCCAGCAGCTTAGTCGCAGGAGGAAACACCATATATTTT.

The chain links TRBV6-1 to TRBJ2-6, with 10 bases that match TRBD1. Germline trimming cut 4 bases from V and 0 bases from J; bases unmatched to any gene: 6. The V gene's germline CDR1 is MNHNS and CDR2 SASEGT. The CDR3 is 18 residues long. Here the CDR3 DNA reads TGTGCCAGCAGTGGGTGGGACAGGGGAATCTCTGGGGCCAACGTCCTGACTTTC. Amino acid sequence: CASSGWDRGISGANVLTF.

The chain combines TRBV5-4 with TRBJ1-6; TRBD1 matches at 10 bases. Looked up from germline, CDR1 is SGHNT and CDR2 is YYREEE (reference sequence). The CDR3 is made up of 16 amino acids. J was trimmed by 9 bases and V by 4 bases; bases with no gene match: 10. The CDR3 is CASSPIPGQGSSPLHF. The CDR3 coding sequence is TGTGCCAGCAGCCCAATTCCGGGACAGGGGAGTTCACCCCTCCACTTT.